The 22 T cell receptor beta chains given below trace back to one sample, sequenced in a study of T cell changes during pregnancy in multiple sclerosis (dated by TCRdb to between 2018 and 2021). Library construction relied on the immunoSEQ multiplex PCR assay. The immuneACCESS repertoire file appears here via TCRdb, limited to in-frame rearrangements. These files lack a portion of the clones; in checked studies, under half of the deficit traces to unresolved V genes, and the cause of the others is not known. Recorded for this sample are around 100,000 clones; 92% of them occurred a single time. The ten largest clonotypes hold about 0.88% of the sample. The source material was peripheral blood, sampled after pregnancy. These receptors were taken from a female donor with multiple sclerosis, enrolled in a pregnancy study.

This chain links TRBV7-8 with TRBJ2-3, with D uncertain. V was clipped by 3 bases and J by 1 base, with 8 bases between them. The CDR3 spans 14 residues. Per the germline V gene, CDR1 is SGHVS and CDR2 is FQNEAQ. This chain's CDR3 is CASSFSRRTDTQYF. As DNA, the CDR3 is TGTGCCAGCAGCTTTTCTAGGCGCACAGATACGCAGTATTTT.

The V gene is TRBV10-3, the J gene TRBJ1-5, with 7 bases aligning to TRBD1. The V gene end was trimmed by 10 bases and the J gene end by 0 bases; junction bases not matched to a gene: 6. The CDR3 is 14 amino acids. The germline CDR1 and CDR2 sequences are ENHRY and SYGVKD. CDR3 in DNA: TGTGCCACCTCCGGGACAGATAGCAATCAGCCCCAGCATTTT. Its protein product is CATSGTDSNQPQHF.

Here the CDR3 reads CASSPRDRPTSYEQYF. In nucleotides, the CDR3 is TGTGCCAGCAGCCCTCGGGACAGGCCAACCTCCTACGAGCAGTACTTC. The chain couples TRBV5-5 to TRBJ2-7; 8 bases agree with TRBD1. Trimming removed 4 bases from V and 0 bases from J; junction bases left unmatched: 9. This CDR3 spans 16 amino acids. Per germline, CDR1 SGHKS and CDR2 YYEKEE (reference sequence).

This sequence joins TRBV7-9 and TRBJ1-2; possibly TRBD1 for D (5 bases). The CDR3 runs 13 residues. CDR1 and CDR2 (germline): SEHNR, FQNEAQ (reference sequence). V lost 2 bases, J lost 8 bases, and 12 bases lay in between. The CDR3 is CASSLTGEEGYTF. The DNA for the CDR3 is TGTGCCAGCAGCTTAACAGGAGAGGAGGGCTACACCTTC. Together with reference TRBV7-9 and TRBJ1-2, the CDR3 gives the full variable domain: DTGVSQNPRHKITKRGQNVTFRCDPISEHNRLYWYRQTLGQGPEFLTYFQNEAQLEKSRLLSDRFSAERPKGSFSTLEIQRTEQGDSAMYLCASSLTGEEGYTFGSGTRLTVV.

The V gene is TRBV5-1, the J gene TRBJ1-1; a weak D match, TRBD1 (6 bases). The V end was cut by 0 bases, the J end by 3 bases, with 12 bases between. This CDR3 is 15 amino acids long. Germline-derived CDR1 and CDR2 are SGHRS and YFSETQ. CDR3 protein: CASSLVGATDTEAFF. The DNA for the CDR3 is TGCGCCAGCAGCTTGGTGGGGGCCACGGACACTGAAGCTTTCTTT.

The V and J genes are TRBV7-3 and TRBJ2-3, with D unresolved. CDR1 and CDR2 (germline): SGHTA, FQGTGA. V was pared by 3 bases and J by 5 bases, with 9 bases between. The CDR3 spans 13 residues. The CDR3 DNA is TGTGCCAGCAGCTTTCAGGTGGGAGATACGCAGTATTTT. This encodes CASSFQVGDTQYF.

This clone was seen only a few times. V usage is TRBV6-1 and J usage is TRBJ1-5, with D uncertain. Germline-derived CDR1 and CDR2 are MNHNS and SASEGT. This CDR3 contains 15 residues. The V and J ends lost 4 bases and 3 bases respectively, with 13 bases between them. The CDR3 region is CASSADRGANQPQHF. The CDR3 DNA sequence: TGTGCCAGCAGTGCGGATCGGGGAGCCAATCAGCCCCAGCATTTT.

This rearrangement joins TRBV9 to TRBJ2-1; 11 bases fit TRBD2. Germline trimming cut 2 bases from V and 7 bases from J; bases unmatched to any gene: 8. The CDR3 runs 16 residues. Germline V gene sequence: CDR1 SGDLS, CDR2 YYNGEE. DNA for the CDR3: TGTGCCAGCAGCGTGCTACCTAGCGGGAGGCCGAATGAGCAGTTCTTC. It encodes CASSVLPSGRPNEQFF.

The chain combines TRBV18 with TRBJ1-3; a weak D match, TRBD1 (6 bases). Germline assignment: CDR1 KGHSH and CDR2 LQKENI. The V gene lost 3 bases and the J gene lost 0 bases, with 9 bases spanning the gap. CDR3 length: 15 amino acids. CDR3 sequence: CASSPTGYSGNTIYF. The DNA for the CDR3 is TGTGCCAGCTCACCGACAGGTTACTCTGGAAACACCATATATTTT. The full variable domain, rest sourced from reference TRBV18 and TRBJ1-3, is NAGVMQNPRHLVRRRGQEARLRCSPMKGHSHVYWYRQLPEEGLKFMVYLQKENIIDESGMPKERFSAEFPKEGPSILRIQQVVRGDSAAYFCASSPTGYSGNTIYFGEGSWLTVV.

The chain couples TRBV7-3 to TRBJ2-5, with D possibly matching TRBD1 (6 bases). V lost 3 bases to trimming and J lost 4 bases, with 15 bases between them. The CDR3 runs 15 residues. Germline V gene lookup returns CDR1 SGHTA and CDR2 FQGTGA. The CDR3 sequence is CASSLMGAEGETQYF. The CDR3 nucleotides read TGTGCCAGCAGCTTGATGGGGGCAGAGGGAGAGACCCAGTACTTC.

The chain employs TRBV7-9 and TRBJ1-3; possibly TRBD1 for D (5 bases). Germline V lookup: CDR1 SEHNR, CDR2 FQNEAQ (reference sequence). The CDR3 contains 15 residues. Trimming removed 0 bases at V and 7 bases at J, with 13 bases between. The CDR3 region has the DNA TGTGCCAGCAGCTTAGCGTTGTCACGGGGGAACACCATATATTTT. Residues: CASSLALSRGNTIYF. The whole variable domain, remainder taken from reference TRBV7-9 and TRBJ1-3, is DTGVSQNPRHKITKRGQNVTFRCDPISEHNRLYWYRQTLGQGPEFLTYFQNEAQLEKSRLLSDRFSAERPKGSFSTLEIQRTEQGDSAMYLCASSLALSRGNTIYFGEGSWLTVV.

The CDR3, as DNA: TGTGCCAGCAGCTTGGGGCCCAGCAATCAGCCCCAGCATTTT. It yields the protein CASSLGPSNQPQHF. The chain employs TRBV5-5 and TRBJ1-5; D uncertain. Per germline, CDR1 SGHKS and CDR2 YYEKEE (reference sequence). V lost 0 bases and J 1 base, leaving 5 bases between the germline ends. The CDR3 has 14 amino acids.

The count of this clone is one. The V call is TRBV7-7, the J call TRBJ2-7; 7 nucleotides agree with TRBD1. CDR1 and CDR2 (germline): SSHAT, FNYEAQ (reference sequence). V gave up 4 bases and J gave up 3 bases; unmatched junction bases: 3. CDR3 length equals 13 residues. This chain's CDR3 is CASSYGTDYEQYF. CDR3 nucleotide sequence: TGTGCCAGCAGCTACGGGACAGACTACGAGCAGTACTTC. Together with reference TRBV7-7 and TRBJ2-7, the CDR3 gives the full variable domain: GAGVSQSPRYKVTKRGQDVTLRCDPISSHATLYWYQQALGQGPEFLTYFNYEAQPDKSGLPSDRFSAERPEGSISTLTIQRTEQRDSAMYRCASSYGTDYEQYFGPGTRLTVT.

V gene TRBV7-7 combines with J gene TRBJ2-5, with 8 bases matching TRBD1. This CDR3 spans 15 amino acids. CDR1 is SSHAT and CDR2 is FNYEAQ in the germline V gene (reference sequence). Germline trimming cut 5 bases from V and 2 bases from J; bases unmatched to any gene: 7. DNA of the CDR3: TGTGCCAGCAGCCTCAGGACAGGGCAGCAAGAGACCCAGTACTTC. Translated: CASSLRTGQQETQYF.

The V gene is TRBV19, the J gene TRBJ2-1; perhaps TRBD2 as D (5 bases). V lost 4 bases, J lost 7 bases, and 23 bases lay in between. There are 17 residues in the CDR3. Germline lookup yields CDR1 LNHDA and CDR2 SQIVND (reference sequence). For the CDR3, the DNA is TGTGCCAGTAGTACCCCTCCGTTAGGACGGGGTCGGAATGAGCAGTTCTTC. Amino acids: CASSTPPLGRGRNEQFF.

The rearrangement uses TRBV30 and TRBJ1-2; no reliable D call. The germline V gene encodes CDR1 GTSNPN and CDR2 SVGIG (reference sequence). Trimming took off 0 bases at V and 8 bases at J, with 13 bases between the two ends. The CDR3 loop spans 13 amino acids. In DNA form, the CDR3 reads TGTGCCTGGAGTGTACTCGGACGGGGAGGCTACACCTTC. Its protein product is CAWSVLGRGGYTF.

V gene TRBV7-6 combines with J gene TRBJ2-7; 7 positions agree with TRBD2. This CDR3 region has 14 residues. Germline CDR1 and CDR2: SGHVS and FNYEAQ. The trim removed 0 bases at V and 8 bases at J, leaving 7 bases unmatched. CDR3 coding DNA: TGTGCCAGCAGCTTAGCCGGCGGGGGATTAAAGCAGTACTTC. Protein sequence: CASSLAGGGLKQYF.

The rearrangement links TRBV28 to TRBJ2-7, with 9 bases that match TRBD1. V shed 5 bases and J 4 bases; nucleotides not matched to a gene: 6. CDR1 and CDR2 (germline): MDHEN, SYDVKM. CDR3 size: 14 residues. DNA of the CDR3: TGTGCCAGCAGTCCCACAGGGGGCAGGTACGAGCAGTACTTC. Its protein is CASSPTGGRYEQYF.

The rearrangement links TRBV4-1 to TRBJ2-2; 7 bases fit TRBD1. The CDR3 contains 17 residues. CDR1 MGHRA and CDR2 YSYEKL come from the germline V gene. The V and J ends lost 0 bases and 5 bases, in that order; junction bases with no gene match: 9. CDR3 DNA sequence: TGCGCCAGCAGCCAAGATTTCAGGCAGGGACAGACCGGGGAGCTGTTTTTT. Residues: CASSQDFRQGQTGELFF.

V usage is TRBV7-6 and J usage is TRBJ2-7; 8 bases map to TRBD1. The CDR3 spans 15 residues. Germline V gene data show CDR1 as SGHVS and CDR2 as FNYEAQ. After removal of 5 bases from V and 0 bases from J, the junction contained 6 bases not matched to a gene. DNA for the CDR3: TGTGCCAGCAGCCCCAGGACAGGGACCTCCTACGAGCAGTACTTC. This sequence encodes CASSPRTGTSYEQYF.

V and J are TRBV28 and TRBJ1-4; 11 nucleotides align to TRBD1. The CDR3 runs to 14 residues. CDR1 and CDR2 (germline): MDHEN, SYDVKM. The trim removed 5 bases at V and 12 bases at J, leaving 8 bases unmatched. CDR3 sequence reads: CASSRDRGDGQLFF. In DNA form, the CDR3 reads TGTGCCAGCAGTCGGGACAGGGGGGATGGGCAACTGTTTTTT.

This chain connects TRBV9 to TRBJ2-3, with 9 bases that match TRBD1. This CDR3 is 15 amino acids long. Germline V gene data show CDR1 as SGDLS and CDR2 as YYNGEE. The V gene end was trimmed by 3 bases and the J gene end by 4 bases; junction bases not matched to a gene: 6. In nucleotides, the CDR3 is TGTGCCAGCAGCGCGGCACAGGGGGCTGCAGATACGCAGTATTTT. It specifies CASSAAQGAADTQYF.